A single sample gave rise to the 26 T cell receptor beta chains below, sequenced in a study of blood T cell repertoires in COVID-19. The protocol was immunoSEQ multiplex PCR, while the TCRdb copy is restricted to in-frame clones and leaves out a portion. The sample contains 140,000 or so clones, around 83% of which appear only once. Sequenced input: peripheral blood. The receptors stem from a woman older than 75 with acute or convalescent COVID-19.

The chain carries TRBV19 and TRBJ1-2; tentative D call: TRBD1 (6 bases). The V end was cut by 2 bases, the J end by 2 bases, with 15 bases between. This CDR3 region has 16 residues. Germline V gene sequence: CDR1 LNHDA, CDR2 SQIVND (reference sequence). DNA of the CDR3: TGTGCCAGTAGTATACAAACAGGGATTACAAACTATGGCTACACCTTC. This gives the protein CASSIQTGITNYGYTF. The whole variable domain, remainder taken from reference TRBV19 and TRBJ1-2, is DGGITQSPKYLFRKEGQNVTLSCEQNLNHDAMYWYRQDPGQGLRLIYYSQIVNDFQKGDIAEGYSVSREKKESFPLTVTSAQKNPTAFYLCASSIQTGITNYGYTFGSGTRLTVV.

The chain recombines TRBV30 with TRBJ1-2, with a possible D match to TRBD1 (6 bases). Germline values: CDR1 GTSNPN, CDR2 SVGIG (reference sequence). CDR3 length: 14 residues. The V and J ends lost 5 bases and 0 bases respectively, with 13 bases between them. The CDR3 DNA follows: TGTGCCTGGGCCAGGGACACCACTAACTATGGCTACACCTTC. Protein: CAWARDTTNYGYTF.

V is TRBV4-1 and J is TRBJ2-1, with D perhaps matching TRBD1 (6 bases). The CDR3 spans 13 residues. Germline V lookup: CDR1 MGHRA, CDR2 YSYEKL. V dropped 10 bases and J dropped 4 bases, with 14 bases sitting between them. This chain's CDR3 is CATRRDTYNEQFF. The DNA of the CDR3 is TGCGCCACCCGCCGGGACACGTACAATGAGCAGTTCTTC.

The V gene is TRBV10-1, the J gene TRBJ1-1, with D possibly TRBD1 on 6 matching bases. Germline CDR1 reads WNHNN; CDR2 reads SYGVQD (reference sequence). Trimming shortened V by 6 bases and J by 3 bases, and 20 bases separated the two germline ends. CDR3 length: 16 residues. In nucleotides, the CDR3 is TGCGCCAGCAGGGCCGGGGGGGCGCCCCGGGACACTGAAGCTTTCTTT. Residues: CASRAGGAPRDTEAFF.

This chain connects TRBV20-1 to TRBJ1-5; TRBD1 matches at 7 bases. The CDR3 is 18 amino acids. Germline trimming cut 3 bases from V and 4 bases from J; bases unmatched to any gene: 18. In germline, CDR1 is DFQATT, CDR2 SNEGSKA (reference sequence). CDR3 protein: CSASTHPGQLGANQPQHF. The DNA of the CDR3 is TGCAGTGCTAGTACACATCCGGGACAGCTAGGAGCGAATCAGCCCCAGCATTTT.

The chain employs TRBV29-1 and TRBJ2-1; 8 positions agree with TRBD1. CDR1 and CDR2 from the germline V gene are SQVTM and ANQGSEA. V gave up 6 bases and J gave up 9 bases; unmatched junction bases: 7. The CDR3 contains 12 residues. This chain's CDR3 is CSVGQGRGEQFF. The CDR3 bases are TGCAGCGTCGGACAGGGTAGGGGTGAGCAGTTCTTC.

This sequence joins TRBV18 and TRBJ2-7; 9 bases align to TRBD1. With 0 bases clipped from V and 3 bases from J, the junction kept 6 bases outside the gene matches. Germline CDR1 is KGHSH and CDR2 is LQKENI. CDR3 length: 16 residues. CDR3 sequence (DNA): TGTGCCAGCTCACCACCCCGGGACAGGGATGTCTACGAGCAGTACTTC. Its translation is CASSPPRDRDVYEQYF.

Here the CDR3 DNA reads TGTGCCTGGGAAGGGAGCGGGGGAGGTAATGAGCAGTTCTTC. The encoded protein is CAWEGSGGGNEQFF. The chain has TRBV30 and TRBJ2-1; the match to TRBD2 covers 8 bases. Germline CDR1 and CDR2: GTSNPN and SVGIG (reference sequence). Unmatched junction bases numbered 10, after V lost 5 bases and J lost 7 bases. This CDR3 contains 14 residues.

The sample holds one count of this clone. This chain links TRBV4-1 with TRBJ1-2; 10 bases match TRBD1. The CDR3 spans 18 residues. After removal of 1 base from V and 3 bases from J, the junction contained 11 bases not matched to a gene. The germline gives CDR1 MGHRA, CDR2 YSYEKL. Here the CDR3 DNA reads TGCGCCAGCAGCCAAGCCACCCGACAGGGGGCTAAATACTATGGCTACACCTTC. This codes for CASSQATRQGAKYYGYTF.

The J gene is TRBJ2-1, the V gene TRBV19, with TRBD1 matching over 11 bases. This CDR3 comprises 15 residues. With V trimmed by 6 bases and J by 4 bases, 5 bases remained unmatched. CDR1 is LNHDA and CDR2 is SQIVND in the germline V gene (reference sequence). Written as DNA, the CDR3 is TGTGCCAGTAGAAGGGGACAGGGGGTTTACAATGAGCAGTTCTTC. Translation: CASRRGQGVYNEQFF.

The chain recombines TRBV6-6 with TRBJ1-2; D is possibly TRBD1 (5 bases). The CDR3 length is 15 residues. V lost 0 bases to trimming and J lost 8 bases, with 16 bases between them. Germline CDR1 MNHNY, CDR2 SVGAGI (reference sequence). This CDR3 reads CASSYSLSGSKGYTF. The CDR3 coding sequence is TGTGCCAGCAGTTACTCGCTTTCAGGGTCGAAAGGCTACACCTTC.

The J gene is TRBJ2-2, the V gene TRBV19; 12 bases are a match to TRBD2. Trimming took 7 bases from V and 4 from J; bases not matched to a gene: 7. This CDR3 comprises 16 residues. Germline CDR1 and CDR2: LNHDA and SQIVND (reference sequence). CDR3: CASNLLAGGITGELFF. The DNA of the CDR3 is TGTGCCAGTAACCTACTAGCGGGGGGTATCACCGGGGAGCTGTTTTTT.

In its sample, this clone was seen a few times. This chain uses TRBV4-1 with TRBJ1-3, with TRBD1 as a possible D gene (6 bases). Germline V lookup: CDR1 MGHRA, CDR2 YSYEKL. V shed 2 bases and J shed 1 base, with 15 bases lying between them. The CDR3 spans 17 residues. Here the CDR3 DNA reads TGCGCCAGCAGCCAACCTCGTAGGGGGAAGTCTGGAAACACCATATATTTT. This translates into CASSQPRRGKSGNTIYF.

V and J are TRBV11-1 and TRBJ1-3, with D possibly TRBD1 on 5 matching bases. This CDR3 region has 13 residues. Germline assignment: CDR1 SGHAT and CDR2 FQDESV (reference sequence). V was clipped by 6 bases and J by 1 base, with 7 bases between them. CDR3 sequence reads: CASRQDSGNTIYF. As DNA, the CDR3 is TGTGCCAGCAGACAGGATTCTGGAAACACCATATATTTT.

This rearrangement joins TRBV11-2 to TRBJ2-5; tentative D call: TRBD1 (6 bases). V was pared by 5 bases and J by 4 bases, with 14 bases between. This CDR3 is 14 amino acids long. The germline CDR1 and CDR2 sequences are SGHAT and FQNNGV. The CDR3 is CASSTTGLLETQYF. CDR3 in DNA: TGTGCCAGCAGCACCACAGGGCTTTTAGAGACCCAGTACTTC.

This sequence joins TRBV20-1 and TRBJ2-5; 11 bases are a match to TRBD2. Trimming cost V 3 bases and J 4 bases; bases outside gene matches: 13. Germline CDR1 DFQATT, CDR2 SNEGSKA (reference sequence). There are 17 residues in the CDR3. Written as DNA, the CDR3 is TGCAGTGCTAGTCGGGAATCGGGACTAGCGGTCGCAGAGACCCAGTACTTC. Its protein is CSASRESGLAVAETQYF.

Here the CDR3 DNA reads TGTGCCATCACCGGAGCCTTACGTTCACCCCTCCACTTT. This sequence encodes CAITGALRSPLHF. This chain connects TRBV10-3 to TRBJ1-6, with unresolved D. This CDR3 contains 13 residues. Germline V gene sequence: CDR1 ENHRY, CDR2 SYGVKD. Deletions cut 7 bases from V and 9 bases from J, with 13 bases between.

The rearrangement joins TRBV11-2 to TRBJ1-1; 7 bases agree with TRBD1. The germline V gene encodes CDR1 SGHAT and CDR2 FQNNGV. V shed 5 bases and J 7 bases; nucleotides not matched to a gene: 7. The CDR3 contains 13 residues. This CDR3 reads CASSPGQPFEAFF. CDR3 DNA: TGTGCCAGCAGCCCGGGACAGCCCTTTGAAGCTTTCTTT.

This sequence joins TRBV11-3 and TRBJ2-3, with 9 bases identical to TRBD2. This CDR3 is 16 amino acids long. Germline lookup yields CDR1 SGHNT and CDR2 YENEEA. V trimming: 2 bases; J trimming: 6 bases; junction bases outside the gene matches: 9. The CDR3 sequence: CASSLRSGGSRDTQYF. CDR3 nucleotides: TGTGCCAGCAGCTTACGTAGCGGGGGAAGTCGGGATACGCAGTATTTT.

The rearrangement links TRBV9 to TRBJ1-4, with TRBD1 matching 7 bases. The CDR3 totals 15 residues. CDR1 is SGDLS, CDR2 YYNGEE, per germline. The trim removed 4 bases at V and 3 bases at J, leaving 6 bases unmatched. As DNA, the CDR3 is TGTGCCAGCAGCCCCGGCGGACAGGCTAATGAAAAACTGTTTTTT. It specifies CASSPGGQANEKLFF.

The chain joins TRBV29-1 to TRBJ1-2, with 8 bases that match TRBD1. This CDR3 region has 13 residues. Germline CDR1 SQVTM, CDR2 ANQGSEA. The trim removed 7 bases at V and 3 bases at J, leaving 7 bases unmatched. In nucleotides, the CDR3 is TGCAGCGGGACAGGGCCAGCAGACTATGGCTACACCTTC. Translation: CSGTGPADYGYTF. The whole variable domain, filled in from reference TRBV29-1 and TRBJ1-2, reads SAVISQKPSRDICQRGTSLTIQCQVDSQVTMMFWYRQQPGQSLTLIATANQGSEATYESGFVIDKFPISRPNLTFSTLTVSNMSPEDSSIYLCSGTGPADYGYTFGSGTRLTVV.

Here the CDR3 DNA reads TGCGCCAGCAGCCAAGGGGACAGGGGGATGAACACTGAAGCTTTCTTT. Translated, it gives CASSQGDRGMNTEAFF. V gene TRBV5-1 combines with J gene TRBJ1-1; TRBD1 aligns across 11 bases. The CDR3 spans 16 residues. The germline gives CDR1 SGHRS, CDR2 YFSETQ. V lost 4 bases, J lost 0 bases, and 5 bases stayed unmatched.

The chain is built from TRBV7-2 and TRBJ1-2, with a possible D match to TRBD1 (6 bases). The ends were cut back, 1 base at V and 0 bases at J, with 9 bases in the middle. Germline CDR1 SGHTA, CDR2 FQGNSA. The CDR3 is made up of 15 amino acids. CDR3 sequence reads: CASSLGRGANYGYTF. In DNA form, the CDR3 reads TGTGCCAGCAGCTTAGGCAGGGGAGCTAACTATGGCTACACCTTC.

The chain has TRBV7-2 and TRBJ1-6, with D possibly TRBD1 on 6 matching bases. Germline V gene lookup returns CDR1 SGHTA and CDR2 FQGNSA. Trimming stripped 2 bases from V and 2 bases from J, with 10 bases between. The CDR3 runs 16 residues. The CDR3 DNA follows: TGTGCCAGCAGCTTACAGAGGACAGCCTATAATTCACCCCTCCACTTT. Protein product: CASSLQRTAYNSPLHF.

V gene TRBV18 combines with J gene TRBJ2-3, with a tentative D call TRBD1 (6 bases). The CDR3 length is 14 residues. Germline CDR1 and CDR2: KGHSH and LQKENI. Trimming pared 3 bases from V and 4 bases from J, leaving 11 bases between. The CDR3 region has the DNA TGTGCCAGCTCACCGAACCAGGGGCCAGATACGCAGTATTTT. This encodes CASSPNQGPDTQYF.

The chain is built from TRBV9 and TRBJ1-1, with TRBD1 matching over 7 bases. With V trimmed by 2 bases and J by 3 bases, 4 bases remained unmatched. CDR1 and CDR2 (germline): SGDLS, YYNGEE. The CDR3 runs to 14 residues. The CDR3 loop is CASSVGDRDTEAFF. The CDR3, as DNA: TGTGCCAGCAGCGTTGGTGACAGGGACACTGAAGCTTTCTTT.